The clone carrying this T cell receptor (beta chain) was counted between two and nine times. The data originate from a study of blood T cell repertoires in COVID-19. Study-level background: Some COVID-19 samples were acute and others convalescent; all came from the United States, Italy and Spain. T cells, B-cell-depleted T cells, or PBMCs provided the cDNA or gDNA that served as material.

Only in-frame clones appear in the TCRdb table, and some are missing; sequencing was by immunoSEQ multiplex PCR. Among under 300,000 clones listed, around 80% were seen once. The length of the CDR3 is 12 residues. The junction had 0 bases not matched to a gene; V was cut back by 6 bases and J by 4 bases. Sequenced material: peripheral blood. The rearrangement uses TRBV12-3 or TRBV12-4 and TRBJ1-3; TRBD1 matches at 7 bases. This TCR was sampled from a human donor in a cohort sampled during active COVID-19. CDR3 in DNA: TGTGCCAGCAGGGGACAGGGAAACACCATATATTTT. This sequence encodes CASRGQGNTIYF.